Shown below are 12 T cell receptor beta chains from a single sample sequenced in a study of blood T cells in healthy people across ages (dated by TCRdb to 2013 to 2016). Libraries were constructed by 5' RACE. TCRdb lists the instrument as Illumina HiSeq 2500. A second about 7 to 11 cycle PCR used a sample-barcoded 5' primer and a J-beta primer mix. TCRdb cleaned the public reads at Q25 with fastp, built clones with MiXCR and kept in-frame beta chains. Rows matching on CDR3 protein sequence are summarized as one entry with the most common DNA and genes. The sample table holds over 1,500,000 distinct CDR3 sequences, of which roughly 50% were seen once. Together, the top ten hold approximately 2.1% of the sample. Source material: blood. These TCRs come from a middle-aged woman in good health.

This clonotype was observed many times. The chain recombines TRBV7-8 with TRBJ2-7; 10 positions match TRBD1. The CDR3 has 16 residues. Germline values: CDR1 SGHVS, CDR2 FQNEAQ. The junction had 11 bases not matched to a gene; V was cut back by 5 bases and J by 4 bases. The CDR3 region is CASSRSTGQGTYEQYF. In nucleotides, the CDR3 is TGTGCCAGCAGCCGCTCTACGGGACAGGGGACATACGAGCAGTACTTC.

This clonotype was picked up a small number of times. The V call is TRBV5-1, the J call TRBJ2-5; D not resolved. Between the trimmed V and J ends, which lost 5 bases and 2 bases, there was a span of 10 bases. Germline V CDR1 and CDR2: SGHRS, YFSETQ. This CDR3 is built from 13 residues. CDR3 coding DNA: TGCGCCAGCAGAAACGTACTACAAGAGACCCAGTACTTC. It yields the protein CASRNVLQETQYF. The whole variable domain, remainder taken from reference TRBV5-1 and TRBJ2-5, is KAGVTQTPRYLIKTRGQQVTLSCSPISGHRSVSWYQQTPGQGLQFLFEYFSETQRNKGNFPGRFSGRQFSNSRSEMNVSTLELGDSALYLCASRNVLQETQYFGPGTRLLVL.

On this clonotype itself: The junction shows a germline mismatch at one end, possibly a read error. Here the CDR3 DNA reads TGTGCCAGCAGTTTTAAGGGTTACAATAAGCAGTTCTTC. The encoded protein is CASSFKGYNKQFF. The genes are TRBV12-3 or TRBV12-4 and TRBJ2-1; D uncertain. This CDR3 contains 13 residues.

The V call is TRBV24-1, the J call TRBJ1-2; the match to TRBD1 covers 7 bases. The CDR3 loop spans 15 amino acids. V dropped 0 bases and J dropped 3; count of bases not matched to a gene: 3. Germline V gene lookup returns CDR1 KGHDR and CDR2 SFDVKD. CDR3 in amino acids: CATSDLQGTDYGYTF. The CDR3 DNA reads TGTGCCACCAGTGATTTGCAAGGGACAGACTATGGCTACACCTTC.

The rearrangement links TRBV7-2 to TRBJ2-1; the D is unclear. The DNA end is more similar to TRBJ2-7, so the J call may be wrong. The CDR3 totals 13 residues. Germline V gene data show CDR1 as SGHTA and CDR2 as FQGNSA. The CDR3 here is CASGHKLGHEQYF. The CDR3 DNA reads as TGTGCCAGCGGCCATAAATTAGGCCACGAGCAGTACTTC.

The chain carries TRBV6-2 or TRBV6-3 and TRBJ2-7; 11 nucleotides line up with TRBD2. There are 14 residues in the CDR3. Germline loops: CDR1 MNHEY, CDR2 SVGEGT. Unmatched junction bases numbered 9, after V lost 2 bases and J lost 12 bases. DNA for the CDR3: TGTGCCAGCAGTTACGCTACTAGCGGGGGACGTCGGTACTTC. Protein product: CASSYATSGGRRYF.

The chain combines TRBV6-5 with TRBJ1-1; D is ambiguous. The CDR3 runs 11 residues. The germline V and J ends were trimmed by 8 bases and 5 bases, with 9 bases remaining between them. Germline CDR1 reads MNHEY; CDR2 reads SVGAGI. CDR3: CASASRTEAFF. The CDR3, as DNA: TGTGCCAGCGCTTCGAGGACTGAAGCTTTCTTT.

The genes are TRBV4-1 and TRBJ2-3; D may correspond to TRBD1 or TRBD2 (5 bases each). Looked up from germline, CDR1 is MGHRA and CDR2 is YSYEKL. The ends were cut back, 1 base at V and 0 bases at J, with 8 bases in the middle. The CDR3 loop spans 15 amino acids. The CDR3 protein is CASSQAGPSTDTQYF. In DNA, the CDR3 is TGCGCCAGCAGCCAAGCGGGGCCTAGCACAGATACGCAGTATTTT.

The chain has TRBV7-2 and TRBJ2-5; D remains ambiguous. The CDR3 contains 13 residues. Deletions cut 8 bases from V and 5 bases from J, with 15 bases between. The germline CDR1 and CDR2 sequences are SGHTA and FQGNSA. The CDR3 DNA reads TGTGCCAGCGTCTCAGGCCTGGGGGAGACCCAGTACTTC. Protein: CASVSGLGETQYF.

The chain carries TRBV11-3 and TRBJ1-1; 8 bases agree with TRBD1. The ends lost 4 bases at V and 10 bases at J; junction bases unmatched: 8. The CDR3 has 13 residues. The V gene's germline CDR1 is SGHNT and CDR2 YENEEA. CDR3 protein: CASSSGQGLGAFF. The CDR3 nucleotides are TGTGCCAGCAGCTCCGGACAGGGTTTAGGAGCTTTCTTT.

This clonotype has at least ten counts. The gene calls are TRBV12-3 or TRBV12-4 and TRBJ2-4; D ambiguous. The J call may be incorrect, as the DNA end agrees better with TRBJ2-7. The length of the CDR3 is 12 residues. The CDR3: CASSLYPPEQYF. CDR3 bases: TGTGCCAGCAGCCTCTATCCACCCGAGCAGTACTTC.

The V call is TRBV20-1, the J call TRBJ2-3, with 10 bases fitting TRBD1. With 8 bases clipped from V and 0 bases from J, the junction kept 11 bases outside the gene matches. This CDR3 comprises 16 residues. Germline V gene data show CDR1 as DFQATT and CDR2 as SNEGSKA (reference sequence). The CDR3 is CSSETGGSRSTDTQYF. DNA of the CDR3: TGCAGTTCGGAGACAGGGGGCTCAAGGAGCACAGATACGCAGTATTTT.